The clone carrying this T cell receptor beta chain qualifies as medium-sized. What it binds is not known. Germline V gives CDR1 MDHEN, CDR2 SYDVKM. The CDR3 has 15 residues. V was clipped by 2 bases and J by 5 bases, with 13 bases between them. The data were obtained in a study of metastatic and nonmetastatic thyroid tumors. Study summary: Across blood and tumor or nodule tissue, repertoires from malignant and benign thyroid patients were compared with one another.

From the PCR reads, TCRdb re-called clones with MiXCR. This sample yields 20,000 or so clones, of which 15% to 19% are seen a single time; around 19% belongs to the top ten. Study-level results: Relative to benign nodules, malignant thyroid tumors were reportedly characterized by significantly elevated TCR beta diversity in blood and tumor.

All patients were untreated before thyroid surgery. J is TRBJ2-1 and V is TRBV28, with a tentative D call TRBD1 (5 bases). The specimen sequenced was blood. The sequence was obtained from a female donor with papillary thyroid cancer or a benign thyroid nodule (not recorded which). Some clones in this sample may be carry-over from other donors' samples. This chain's CDR3 is CASSLGQGRNNEQFF. DNA for the CDR3: TGTGCCAGCAGTTTAGGTCAGGGAAGGAACAATGAGCAGTTCTTC.